One sample yielded the 15 T cell receptor beta chains listed below, sequenced in a study of beta chain features in type 1 diabetes. General study points: Moderate yet significant TCRB CDR3 shortening was seen in Type 1 diabetes patients in all four CD4+ subsets.

Since all of the isolated RNA was reverse transcribed, expressed TCRB transcripts were what got sequenced. Assay: immunoSEQ multiplex PCR; the TCRdb copy retains only in-frame clones and omits some. The repertoire includes about 160,000 clones, 7% to 9% of them detected once, and 0.5% sits in the top ten. No antigens are known for them. Sequenced sample: central memory CD4+ T cells from blood. All receptors derive from a man aged 18 to 30 with type 1 diabetes.

The rearrangement links TRBV29-1 to TRBJ2-7; TRBD2 agrees at 11 bases. CDR1 is SQVTM and CDR2 is ANQGSEA in the germline V gene. The CDR3 length is 17 residues. V lost 4 bases to trimming and J lost 4 bases; unmatched junction nucleotides: 15. The CDR3 loop reads CSVVRFSGRAALYEQYF. DNA of the CDR3: TGCAGCGTTGTCAGGTTTAGCGGGAGGGCCGCTTTGTACGAGCAGTACTTC.

This clone was seen more than once but under ten times. The genes are TRBV7-2 and TRBJ1-2; 8 bases agree with TRBD1. CDR1 is SGHTA, CDR2 FQGNSA, per germline. V trimming: 1 base; J trimming: 8 bases; junction bases outside the gene matches: 6. CDR3 length equals 14 residues. This CDR3 is CASSLDGRGPGYTF. As DNA, the CDR3 is TGTGCCAGCAGCTTAGACGGCAGGGGGCCAGGCTACACCTTC.

This clone has a handful of counts. V gene TRBV11-2 combines with J gene TRBJ2-2; TRBD2 matches at 7 bases. This CDR3 has 16 residues. Germline CDR1 and CDR2: SGHAT and FQNNGV. V was clipped by 1 base and J by 5 bases; unmatched bases: 7. The DNA of the CDR3 is TGTGCCAGCAGCTTAGTTCGCGGGAGAAGGACCGGGGAGCTGTTTTTT. This codes for CASSLVRGRRTGELFF.

This clone was recorded many times. The V call is TRBV18, the J call TRBJ2-5; possible D gene TRBD1, 5 bases. The CDR3 covers 13 residues. CDR1 is KGHSH and CDR2 is LQKENI in the germline V gene. The V end was cut by 4 bases, the J end by 3 bases, with 9 bases between. The CDR3 here is CASSLRREETQYF. The CDR3 DNA sequence: TGTGCCAGCTCACTTCGCAGGGAAGAGACCCAGTACTTC.

The chain employs TRBV27 and TRBJ2-7; 9 positions agree with TRBD1. CDR3 size: 14 residues. V trimming: 6 bases; J trimming: 0 bases; junction bases outside the gene matches: 3. Germline V CDR1 and CDR2: MNHEY, SMNVEV (reference sequence). This CDR3 reads CASRGQGGSYEQYF. The CDR3 DNA reads as TGTGCCAGCAGGGGACAGGGAGGCTCCTACGAGCAGTACTTC.

This clone appeared a few times. The chain combines TRBV2 with TRBJ2-5; 9 bases agree with TRBD1. The trim removed 7 bases at V and 5 bases at J, leaving 8 bases unmatched. CDR1 and CDR2 from the germline V gene are SNHLY and FYNNEI. The CDR3 contains 14 residues. CDR3 protein: CASIITGGAETQYF. As DNA, the CDR3 is TGTGCCAGCATTATAACAGGGGGCGCCGAGACCCAGTACTTC. The full variable domain, with the rest looked up from reference TRBV2 and TRBJ2-5, is EPEVTQTPSHQVTQMGQEVILRCVPISNHLYFYWYRQILGQKVEFLVSFYNNEISEKSEIFDDQFSVERPDGSNFTLKIRSTKLEDSAMYFCASIITGGAETQYFGPGTRLLVL.

The chain joins TRBV6-5 to TRBJ2-3, with no clear D. CDR1 MNHEY and CDR2 SVGAGI come from the germline V gene. V shed 4 bases and J shed 8 bases, with 16 bases lying between them. The CDR3 contains 14 residues. The chain's CDR3 is CASSSDGGSGTQYF. The DNA of the CDR3 is TGTGCCAGCAGTTCTGACGGTGGGTCAGGTACGCAGTATTTT.

This clone was seen more than once but under ten times. The gene calls are TRBV7-2 and TRBJ2-3; D is unclear. V was cut by 4 bases and J by 3 bases, with 5 bases left in between. CDR1 and CDR2 from the germline V gene are SGHTA and FQGNSA. CDR3 length equals 12 residues. DNA for the CDR3: TGTGCCAGCAGCTCGACAACAGATACGCAGTATTTT. This translates into CASSSTTDTQYF. Drawing the rest from reference TRBV7-2 and TRBJ2-3, the complete variable domain is GAGVSQSPSNKVTEKGKDVELRCDPISGHTALYWYRQSLGQGLEFLIYFQGNSAPDKSGLPSDRFSAERTGGSVSTLTIQRTQQEDSAVYLCASSSTTDTQYFGPGTRLTVL.

The V call is TRBV19, the J call TRBJ2-1, with 12 bases identical to TRBD2. This CDR3 has 16 amino acids. V lost 9 bases and J lost 6; bases outside the gene matches: 12. Germline loops: CDR1 LNHDA, CDR2 SQIVND (reference sequence). CDR3: CASSHVGTSGFNEQFF. The DNA for the CDR3 is TGTGCCAGCTCCCATGTCGGGACTAGCGGGTTCAATGAGCAGTTCTTC.

The chain employs TRBV7-2 and TRBJ1-1; D ambiguous. Germline-derived CDR1 and CDR2 are SGHTA and FQGNSA. CDR3 length equals 14 residues. Trimming took 5 bases from V and 1 from J, leaving 11 bases between them. The CDR3 loop reads CASSPRKANTEAFF. The CDR3 DNA sequence: TGTGCCAGCAGCCCCCGCAAAGCGAACACTGAAGCTTTCTTT.

The J gene is TRBJ1-2, the V gene TRBV19; tentatively, D is TRBD1 (5 bases). CDR1 LNHDA and CDR2 SQIVND come from the germline V gene (reference sequence). V lost 7 bases to trimming and J lost 4 bases, with 16 bases between them. There are 14 residues in the CDR3. The CDR3 here is CASTEPGGPYGYTF. CDR3 nucleotides: TGTGCCAGTACCGAACCGGGGGGACCCTATGGCTACACCTTC. The whole variable domain, remainder taken from reference TRBV19 and TRBJ1-2, is DGGITQSPKYLFRKEGQNVTLSCEQNLNHDAMYWYRQDPGQGLRLIYYSQIVNDFQKGDIAEGYSVSREKKESFPLTVTSAQKNPTAFYLCASTEPGGPYGYTFGSGTRLTVV.

In its sample, this clone was seen a few times. The chain recombines TRBV7-9 with TRBJ1-4; maybe TRBD1 (5 bases). Trimming removed 5 bases at V and 13 bases at J, with 14 bases between. The CDR3 has 12 amino acids. CDR1 and CDR2 from the germline V gene are SEHNR and FQNEAQ (reference sequence). CDR3 sequence: CASSPRDSGLFF. Here the CDR3 DNA reads TGTGCCAGCAGCCCCCGGGACTCGGGACTGTTTTTT.

In this sample, this clone turned up a few times. The rearrangement links TRBV20-1 to TRBJ1-1, with D unclear. Germline V CDR1 and CDR2: DFQATT, SNEGSKA (reference sequence). The CDR3 has 11 amino acids. V dropped 0 bases and J dropped 6 bases, with 5 bases sitting between them. The CDR3 protein is CSARDIAEAFF. The CDR3 nucleotides are TGCAGTGCTAGAGATATTGCTGAAGCTTTCTTT.

CDR3 amino acids: CASSTAYSNQPQHF. For the CDR3, the DNA is TGTGCCAGCTCGACAGCTTATAGCAATCAGCCCCAGCATTTT. This rearrangement joins TRBV6-6 to TRBJ1-5; possibly TRBD1 for D (5 bases). The CDR3 contains 14 residues. Trimming left V 8 bases short and J 0 bases short, with 11 bases between. CDR1 and CDR2 from the germline V gene are MNHNY and SVGAGI (reference sequence).

V gene TRBV30 combines with J gene TRBJ2-3; a possible D gene is TRBD2 (5 bases). The CDR3 extends over 15 amino acids. With 0 bases removed from V and 0 bases from J, the gap between germline ends came to 10 bases. Germline CDR1 is GTSNPN and CDR2 is SVGIG (reference sequence). For the CDR3, the DNA is TGTGCCTGGAGTGTAGGAGGCCTAAGCACAGATACGCAGTATTTT. This gives the protein CAWSVGGLSTDTQYF.